Following are 15 T cell receptor beta chains from one sample sequenced in a study of T cell responses to AZD1222 COVID-19 vaccine. Only in-frame clones appear in the TCRdb table, and some are missing; sequencing was by immunoSEQ multiplex PCR. The data hold 83,000 or so clones, with around 90% observed a single time. The sequenced sample was peripheral blood, obtained 28 days after the second AZD1222 dose. The receptors here all came from an adult who received the AZD1222 COVID-19 vaccine.

The CDR3 here is CASIRRDTTNYGYTF. The CDR3 DNA is TGTGCCAGTATCAGGAGGGACACAACTAACTATGGCTACACCTTC. The J gene is TRBJ1-2, the V gene TRBV19, with a tentative D call TRBD1 (6 bases). V lost 7 bases and J lost 0, with 15 bases in between. The CDR3 loop spans 15 amino acids. CDR1 and CDR2 from the germline V gene are LNHDA and SQIVND (reference sequence).

The chain recombines TRBV5-6 with TRBJ2-1, with D tentatively TRBD1 (6 bases). The V gene's germline CDR1 is SGHDT and CDR2 YYEEEE. Deletions cut 4 bases from V and 6 bases from J, with 8 bases between. The CDR3 consists of 12 residues. The CDR3 is CASSTDSNEQFF. CDR3 DNA: TGTGCCAGCAGCACGGACAGCAATGAGCAGTTCTTC.

The CDR3 nucleotides read TGTGCCAGCAGCCCCGGTTCGTCCAAAAACATTCAGTACTTC. It translates to CASSPGSSKNIQYF. The rearrangement links TRBV7-3 to TRBJ2-4; D not resolved. The CDR3 extends over 14 amino acids. Germline CDR1 reads SGHTA; CDR2 reads FQGTGA. Trimming shortened V by 5 bases and J by 2 bases, and 10 bases separated the two germline ends. Supplemented by reference TRBV7-3 and TRBJ2-4, the full variable domain reads GAGVSQTPSNKVTEKGKYVELRCDPISGHTALYWYRQSLGQGPEFLIYFQGTGAADDSGLPNDRFFAVRPEGSVSTLKIQRTERGDSAVYLCASSPGSSKNIQYFGAGTRLSVL.

The chain recombines TRBV5-1 with TRBJ2-2, with D perhaps TRBD1 (5 bases). The germline V and J ends were trimmed by 5 bases and 5 bases, with 10 bases remaining between them. CDR3 length: 13 amino acids. Germline V CDR1 and CDR2: SGHRS, YFSETQ. Here the CDR3 reads CASRTDRTGELFF. The CDR3 DNA reads TGCGCCAGCAGAACCGACAGAACCGGGGAGCTGTTTTTT. Looking up the rest from reference TRBV5-1 and TRBJ2-2 gives the full variable domain: KAGVTQTPRYLIKTRGQQVTLSCSPISGHRSVSWYQQTPGQGLQFLFEYFSETQRNKGNFPGRFSGRQFSNSRSEMNVSTLELGDSALYLCASRTDRTGELFFGEGSRLTVL.

The rearrangement links TRBV5-6 to TRBJ2-3, with 7 bases identical to TRBD2. In germline, CDR1 is SGHDT, CDR2 YYEEEE. With 6 bases clipped from V and 4 bases from J, the junction kept 17 bases outside the gene matches. The CDR3 totals 17 residues. The CDR3 here is CASIFSRTTSSPDTQYF. The DNA of the CDR3 is TGTGCCAGCATCTTCAGTCGGACGACTAGCAGCCCAGATACGCAGTATTTT.

V gene TRBV9 combines with J gene TRBJ2-5, with D unclear. V lost 6 bases and J 0 bases, leaving 12 bases between the germline ends. The CDR3 is 14 amino acids. In germline, CDR1 is SGDLS, CDR2 YYNGEE. The DNA of the CDR3 is TGTGCCAGCACCGAAGCTCGGGACCAAGAGACCCAGTACTTC. It encodes CASTEARDQETQYF.

V usage is TRBV16 and J usage is TRBJ2-3; D ambiguous. This CDR3 spans 11 amino acids. V was shortened by 2 bases and J by 7 bases, with 4 bases between the two germline ends. From germline, CDR1 is KGHSY and CDR2 FQNENV. As DNA, the CDR3 is TGTGCCAGCAGCCAACAAAATACGCAGTATTTT. Translating gives CASSQQNTQYF.

The count of this clone is one. The rearrangement joins TRBV20-1 to TRBJ1-5; no definite D call. This CDR3 has 14 residues. Germline V gene lookup returns CDR1 DFQATT and CDR2 SNEGSKA (reference sequence). V was cut by 3 bases and J by 1 base, with 10 bases left in between. The CDR3 sequence: CSASAGWSNQPQHF. The CDR3 nucleotides are TGCAGTGCTAGTGCCGGGTGGAGCAATCAGCCCCAGCATTTT.

V usage is TRBV11-2 and J usage is TRBJ2-7, with 9 bases that match TRBD2. V shed 9 bases, J shed 4 bases, and the junction held 7 bases outside the gene matches. The CDR3 sequence is 13 residues long. CDR1 is SGHAT and CDR2 is FQNNGV in the germline V gene. The DNA of the CDR3 is TGTGCCAGTACCCCGGGACTAGCTTACGAGCAGTACTTC. It codes for CASTPGLAYEQYF.

This chain links TRBV7-6 with TRBJ1-3; D gene unclear. Germline values: CDR1 SGHVS, CDR2 FNYEAQ. The CDR3 is 13 amino acids. Trimming removed 2 bases from V and 1 base from J, with 3 bases in between. CDR3: CASSLSSGNTIYF. CDR3 sequence (DNA): TGTGCCAGCAGCTTAAGTTCTGGAAACACCATATATTTT.

V is TRBV11-3 and J is TRBJ2-1, with 15 bases identical to TRBD2. Germline values: CDR1 SGHNT, CDR2 YENEEA. The CDR3 spans 17 residues. With V trimmed by 5 bases and J by 1 base, 3 bases remained unmatched. CDR3 in amino acids: CASSQGLAGGSYNEQFF. The CDR3 DNA reads as TGTGCCAGCAGCCAGGGACTAGCGGGAGGATCCTACAATGAGCAGTTCTTC. Using reference TRBV11-3 and TRBJ2-1 for the parts outside the CDR3, the full variable domain is EAGVVQSPRYKIIEKKQPVAFWCNPISGHNTLYWYLQNLGQGPELLIRYENEEAVDDSQLPKDRFSAERLKGVDSTLKIQPAELGDSAVYLCASSQGLAGGSYNEQFFGPGTRLTVL.

In DNA, the CDR3 is TGTGCCAGTCTGGACAGGTATAGCAATCAGCCCCAGCATTTT. Its translation: CASLDRYSNQPQHF. This chain uses TRBV19 with TRBJ1-5; TRBD1 matches 7 bases. With 8 bases clipped from V and 0 bases from J, the junction kept 4 bases outside the gene matches. The germline V gene has CDR1 LNHDA and CDR2 SQIVND (reference sequence). The length of the CDR3 is 14 residues.

The rearrangement links TRBV9 to TRBJ2-2, with 12 bases fitting TRBD1. V was clipped by 0 bases and J by 5 bases; unmatched bases: 5. Germline CDR1 SGDLS, CDR2 YYNGEE. The CDR3 has 17 amino acids. The CDR3 DNA reads TGTGCCAGCAGCGTAGAGGGACAGGGGGCAAGGACCGGGGAGCTGTTTTTT. Amino acids: CASSVEGQGARTGELFF.

The chain has TRBV6-1 and TRBJ2-3; D possibly corresponds to TRBD1 (6 bases). The CDR3 length is 15 residues. V shed 3 bases and J shed 5 bases, with 15 bases lying between them. Per the germline V gene, CDR1 is MNHNS and CDR2 is SASEGT. The CDR3 DNA sequence: TGTGCCAGCAGTGAGCAGACAGGCGGCCTAGATACGCAGTATTTT. Translated, it gives CASSEQTGGLDTQYF.

V gene TRBV30 combines with J gene TRBJ1-5; D possibly corresponds to TRBD1 (6 bases). Germline V gene sequence: CDR1 GTSNPN, CDR2 SVGIG (reference sequence). This CDR3 contains 15 residues. V was shortened by 1 base and J by 5 bases, with 15 bases between the two germline ends. CDR3 DNA sequence: TGTGCCTGGAGTGCCCTCCCACAGGGCTATCAGCCCCAGCATTTT. Translation gives CAWSALPQGYQPQHF.